There are many counts of the clone carrying this T cell receptor (beta chain). What it binds is unknown. Per the authors' pipeline: Across samples, TCR counts had a median of about 88,000 and ranged from roughly 20,000 to 690,600. MiXCR was run by TCRdb on the RACE reads, yielding one entry per CDR3 protein. TCRdb, not the authors, supplied the V and J calls. The sample shows a few hundred thousand distinct CDR3 sequences, 5.5% of them seen only once. These data belong to a study of human T cells and chemical hapten exposure. Findings and limits, study-wide: Those TCRs sitting above 1 in 1000 frequency stayed the same with DPC sensitization.

Time point given: pre-sensitization, week 0. Described treatment: therapeutic diphenylcyclopropenone sensitization with weekly scalp DPC. Phlebotomy was performed prior to application of every patch test. The CDR3 extends over 15 amino acids. Germline CDR1 MDHEN, CDR2 SYDVKM. J gave up 8 bases and V 5 bases, and 10 bases lay outside the gene matches. V is TRBV28 and J is TRBJ1-4, with 8 bases identical to TRBD1. Sequencing used whole blood, obtained in connection with sensitization to the hapten diphenylcyclopropenone (DPC). The TCR originated in a young woman with alopecia areata. Some clones in this sample may be carry-over from other donors' samples. The CDR3 protein is CASSMVQGVGEKLFF. DNA of the CDR3: TGTGCCAGCAGTATGGTACAGGGGGTAGGGGAAAAACTGTTTTTT.